Listed here is a single T cell receptor beta chain. This clone has only a few counts. Its antigen specificity is not known. One end of the junction does not line up with germline, which may come from a read error. Looking up the germline V gene (reference sequence) yields CDR1 LNHDA and CDR2 SQIVND. The CDR3 sequence holds 12 residues, the cysteine and phenylalanine included. Only CDR3 DNA remains: 36 bases, in frame from the first base. This entry belongs to a study of cytomegalovirus exposure and HLA in healthy donors (dated by TCRdb to about 2017). General notes on the study: According to an earlier analysis of 587 of the donors, about 190 million T cells yielded 117 million unique TCR beta sequences and 276 Gb of sequence data. Roughly 300 gigabases of sequencing data and 70 million to 95 million unique TCR sequences made up an early release that covered approximately 700 HLA-typed donors. The genetic ancestry cluster associated with self-reported Caucasian donors included around 76% of the roughly 400 genotyped donors. The study aimed to test whether signatures of past pathogen exposure could be identified by cataloging public T cell receptors. The study used immunosequencing to profile the T cell repertoires of 670 or so subjects and linked those repertoires to cytomegalovirus serostatus. In addition to the first cohort of around 670 subjects, a separate validation cohort of 120 different subjects was used. To predict cytomegalovirus infection status, the study brought together high-throughput TCR immunosequencing, statistical association of individual TCRs with disease status, and machine learning. A later analysis re-examined previously published TCR beta repertoires from just over 650 donors and added high-resolution HLA genotyping to investigate patterns of TCR occurrence. Rather than drawing on any new phenotypic data, the later analysis identified candidate immune exposures from TCR beta sequences and the way those sequences occurred across donors. An earlier analysis of a few hundred of the donors applied high-throughput TCR beta sequencing to assess whether each TCR beta V gene segment acted as functional or pseudogenic. Donor age, sex, ethnicity and CMV serostatus were compiled alongside the repertoire data. A later genetic analysis took genome-wide SNP genotypes for about three fifths of the 666 donors and used that subset as a discovery cohort. Every repertoire in the discovery cohort had been generated on one and the same sequencing platform. Both class I and class II loci were covered by HLA typing, at four-digit resolution. Typing coverage differed by locus: A, B, C, DRB1 and DQB1 were typed in roughly 620-640 donors, DQA1 in around 500, DPA1 in roughly 590, and DPB1 in approximately 450. Because of strong linkage in the cohort, roughly five DR-DQ haplotypes were treated as single units for association and clustering. Among roughly 400 genotyped donors of the cohort, an average of around 250,000 unique TCR beta nucleotide sequences was sequenced per donor, of which about 20% were non-productive. Beyond this particular receptor, the publication reports: Some IMGT-functional V segments, including TRBV6-2 and TRBV6-3, could not be told apart with the 87-base-pair reads, so those segments were excluded. The presence/absence analyses assumed that sequencing depth was roughly uniform across donors, and that assumption may not be true. The classifier was reported to diagnose cytomegalovirus status with high specificity and sensitivity in both the original cohort and the validation cohort. Most CMV-associated TCR beta chains appeared to be HLA-restricted in a later analysis, and the HLA associations seemed to be driven largely by CMV exposure. A group of highly shared sequence variants was considered likely to be a technical artifact of the sequencing pipeline. A later analysis reported that several top co-occurrence clusters appeared linked to parvovirus B19, influenza, CMV and Epstein-Barr virus. The earlier analysis of 587 of the donors excluded over 15 rarely observed V segments, including chromosome 9 orphons, because counts were too low. A few of the identified cytomegalovirus-associated TCR beta chains were confirmed in vitro to be specific for cytomegalovirus antigens. A further reported finding was that TCR beta sequences accurately predicted the HLA-A and HLA-B alleles for most subjects in the first cohort. In a later analysis, TCR association rates were found to vary across HLA loci, with the most associated TCRs seen for DRB1 alleles and the fewest for HLA-C alleles. While some public TCRs were present in many individuals, most TCR sequences turned up only very rarely across donors. In a later analysis, HLA-associated TCR beta chains were found to be more clonally expanded and to have lower generation probabilities than equally common non-associated chains. In the study, some 180 TCR beta chains were listed as associated with cytomegalovirus. Linkage disequilibrium might explain the correlated functional status among segregating V segments, but an unknown experimental factor could not be excluded. Compared with the 666-donor mean, donors in an Asian-associated ancestry cluster had fewer N-insertions in productive TCRs, according to a later genetic analysis. Only TCR beta chains were sequenced in this cohort, and the absence of alpha or paired-chain data limited detectable features. In a later genetic analysis, a missense DCLRE1C variant was associated with V-gene and J-gene trimming of TCR beta chains, and the association was replicated in an independent cohort. In an earlier analysis of fewer than 750 of the donors, most TCR beta V segments were observed in productive rearrangements about 90% or about 30% of the time, broadly matching IMGT annotations. In a later analysis, 15,000 to 20,000 TCR beta sequences were associated with specific HLA alleles at a false discovery rate of 0.05. The only immune exposure information available for the cohort was CMV serostatus. Assigning TCR associations to individual alleles was difficult when HLA alleles, especially DR and DQ, strongly co-occurred. The authors suggested that the approach could potentially be extended to other disease states and immunological phenotypes. Because some donors lacked HLA typing at each locus, the association tests relied only on the typed subset.

Library generation was performed with the immunoSEQ multiplex PCR assay. For the multiplex PCR, a mixture combining 60 forward primers for TCR Vbeta segments and 13 reverse primers for TCR Jbeta segments was used. A multiplex PCR assay on genomic DNA amplified the CDR3 region of rearranged TCR beta genes. Amplified TCR beta libraries were sequenced as 87-base-pair reads on the Illumina HiSeq System. The authors' pipeline ran thus. A later analysis counted about 80 million unique TCR beta chains across the 666 repertoires, and roughly 10 million of these chains were shared by at least two donors. Raw reads were error-corrected and collapsed into unique sequences by a nearest-neighbor algorithm in which closely related sequences were merged to remove PCR and sequencing errors. To assign V, D and J gene segments, CDR3 sequences were aligned to IMGT reference sequences. For a sequence to be retained, at least a six-nucleotide match to both a V gene segment and a J gene segment was required. Rearrangements were classified as productive when the CDR3 lacked stop codons and remained in frame with V and J, and all other rearrangements were classified as non-productive. Following IMGT convention, CDR3 was defined as the stretch from the second conserved V-encoded cysteine to the conserved J-encoded phenylalanine. In an earlier analysis of around 570 of the donors, sequences lacking an unambiguous match to a single V gene segment were excluded. In an earlier analysis of approximately 500 of the donors, a V segment was called functional when productive rearrangements were above 56.7%, and segregating when the standard deviation between donors exceeded 5%. A statistical classification framework was developed to diagnose cytomegalovirus status using the catalog of TCR beta chain sequences. V and J gene assignment, in a later analysis, came from comparing TCR nucleotide sequences with IMGT/GENE-DB human TR gene sequences. The TCRdist pipeline was used in a later analysis to assign CDR3 sequences and most-parsimonious VDJ recombination scenarios. In a later analysis, each TCR beta chain was defined by its CDR3 amino acid sequence together with its V-gene family, and reads without a unique V-gene family were excluded. In a later analysis, approximately 590 highly shared, low-generation-probability nucleotide sequences were removed to address suspected cross-contamination and a sequencing artifact. A later analysis calculated a clonal expansion index for each public chain from normalized within-repertoire ranks of inferred template counts. A later analysis computed generation probabilities with a VDJ recombination model fitted to out-of-frame rearrangements, and checked the results against IGoR. Hypergeometric tests were used in a later analysis to score TCR-TCR, TCR-HLA and TCR-CMV co-occurrence, with a repertoire-size bias correction applied to the TCR pairs. False discovery rates were estimated in a later analysis by permuting HLA or CMV assignments 20 times. In a later analysis, co-occurring TCRs were grouped using DBSCAN, with TCRdist sequence similarity added in when clustering inside HLA-allele-positive subsets. Repertoires with fewer than 30,000 or more than 120,000 public chains, plus five repertoires with anomalous nucleotide sharing, were excluded from co-occurrence clustering. TCRdb provides this immuneACCESS table in a form limited to in-frame rearrangements. Some clones are lacking; in checked studies, under half of them reflect an unresolved V gene, and why the rest are absent is not known. V, J and clone size reflect that table, while D and trimming were determined from the DNA. The sample yields about 130,000 clones; around 83% were counted once. 0.95% to 1.5% of the sample is held by the ten biggest clonotypes.

The cohort consisted of 600 to 700 healthy bone marrow donors. At the time of sampling, every cohort member was nominally healthy, though immune exposures that went unrecorded were likely present. The donor tested CMV seronegative, placing the donor among the roughly 340 seronegative members of the cohort. A peripheral blood sample was collected from each donor, and TCR beta sequencing was performed on peripheral blood mononuclear cells. Genomic DNA was extracted from the blood cell samples with the Qiagen DNeasy Blood Extraction Kit. This clonotype was sampled from a girl aged 2-15 years in good health and CMV-seronegative. The chain links TRBV19 with TRBJ2-7, with 9 middle bases fitting TRBD1. Input material: PBMCs. The DNA sequence is as follows: TGTGCCAGTAGTAAACGACAGGGGGTTTTCGCCTTC. Its protein product is CASSKRQGVFAF. Joined to the reference TRBV19 and TRBJ2-7 proteins, this CDR3 gives the full variable domain: DGGITQSPKYLFRKEGQNVTLSCEQNLNHDAMYWYRQDPGQGLRLIYYSQIVNDFQKGDIAEGYSVSREKKESFPLTVTSAQKNPTAFYLCASSKRQGVFAFGPGTRLTVT.